This note documents a single TCR beta chain sequence. The sample originates from a study of control samples from healthy donors and cancer patients. Method: immunoSEQ multiplex PCR; TCRdb's copy keeps in-frame clones and lacks some. Of roughly 52,000 clones listed, 95% are singletons. V lost 6 bases to trimming and J lost 2 bases, with 20 bases between them. The CDR3 runs 16 residues. Germline V CDR1 and CDR2: MDHEN, SYDVKM. The source of this sequence is a young man in good health. This chain connects TRBV28 to TRBJ2-7, with D perhaps given as TRBD1 or TRBD2 (6 bases each). Sequenced material: blood. The CDR3 DNA reads TGTGCCAGCAGGATCTGGTCGGGGGCAGGGGCCTACGAGCAGTACTTC. It translates to CASRIWSGAGAYEQYF. The whole variable domain, filled in from reference TRBV28 and TRBJ2-7, reads DVKVTQSSRYLVKRTGEKVFLECVQDMDHENMFWYRQDPGLGLRLIYFSYDVKMKEKGDIPEGYSVSREKKERFSLILESASTNQTSMYLCASRIWSGAGAYEQYFGPGTRLTVT.